This T cell receptor beta chain stems from a study of T-cell reconstitution after alpha-beta-depleted transplantation in children (dated by TCRdb to the mid-2010s). At the level of the whole study: The study quantitatively tracked T-cell immune reconstitution after TCRalphabeta/CD19-depleted allogeneic hematopoietic cell transplantation in children using TCR repertoire profiling.

Libraries were constructed by PCR. TCRdb shows the sequencer as Illumina HiSeq 2500. TCR libraries were prepared with molecular barcoding, using unique molecular identifiers to normalize TCRbeta repertoire quantification. Clones were called with MiXCR by TCRdb after fastp trimmed the public reads at Q25, and only in-frame beta chains were retained. Each record represents a unique CDR3 protein, reported with the most common genes and DNA among its rows. Counted in this sample were 350,000 to 450,000 distinct CDR3 sequences; roughly 21% of them appeared once. The ten largest clones capture less than 4.5% of the sample. About this clonotype: It has no known antigen specificity. Base qualities are missing; no much larger clone stands one base away.

The germline V gene encodes CDR1 SQVTM and CDR2 ANQGSEA. Its CDR3 holds 13 amino acids, cysteine through phenylalanine. Only CDR3 DNA remains: 39 bases, in frame from the first base. V is shortened by 5 bases, J by 7 bases, and the region joining them spans 15 bases. Rearrangement joined TRBV29-1 to TRBJ2-1; the D gene cannot be named for sure. This receptor was obtained from a human donor who donated a stem cell graft to a child with acute myeloid leukemia. This material consisted of PBMCs from the stem cell graft donor, taken from the stem cell graft. CDR3 loop: CSVSGSLGNEQFF. DNA sequence: TGCAGCGTTTCGGGTTCCCTCGGGAATGAGCAGTTCTTC.